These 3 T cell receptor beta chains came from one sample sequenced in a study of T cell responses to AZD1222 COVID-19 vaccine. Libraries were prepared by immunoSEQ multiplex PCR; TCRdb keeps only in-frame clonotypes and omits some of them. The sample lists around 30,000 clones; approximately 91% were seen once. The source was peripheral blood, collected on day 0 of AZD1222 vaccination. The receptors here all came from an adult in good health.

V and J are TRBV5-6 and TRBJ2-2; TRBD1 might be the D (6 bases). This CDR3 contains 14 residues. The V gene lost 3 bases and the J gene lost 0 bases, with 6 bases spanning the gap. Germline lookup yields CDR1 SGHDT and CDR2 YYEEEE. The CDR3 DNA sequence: TGTGCCAGCAGCTGGACAGCGAACACCGGGGAGCTGTTTTTT. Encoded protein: CASSWTANTGELFF.

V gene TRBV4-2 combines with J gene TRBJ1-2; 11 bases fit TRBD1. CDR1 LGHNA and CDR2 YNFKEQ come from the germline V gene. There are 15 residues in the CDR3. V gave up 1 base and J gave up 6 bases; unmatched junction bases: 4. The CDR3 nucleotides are TGTGCCAGCAGCCAAGCAGGGACAGGGGGGGATGGCTACACCTTC. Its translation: CASSQAGTGGDGYTF.

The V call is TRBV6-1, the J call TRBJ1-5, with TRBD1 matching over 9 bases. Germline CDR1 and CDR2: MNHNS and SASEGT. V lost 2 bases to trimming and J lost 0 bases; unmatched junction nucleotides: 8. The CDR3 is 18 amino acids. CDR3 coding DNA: TGTGCCAGCAGTGAAATGGTTGGGACAGGGACTAGCAATCAGCCCCAGCATTTT. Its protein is CASSEMVGTGTSNQPQHF.